The 5 T cell receptor beta chains reported below all come from one sample, sequenced in a study of shared clonotypes between healthy human individuals. Assay used: immunoSEQ multiplex PCR; TCRdb lists only in-frame clones, some missing. Among 500,000 to 550,000 clones listed, 95% to 96% were seen once. The sequenced sample was naive CD4+ T cells sorted from blood. As for subset: CD45RA+ positively selected. The receptors originated from a woman aged 25 to 39 in good health.

This chain joins TRBV11-2 and TRBJ2-2; 8 nucleotides line up with TRBD2. Germline V CDR1 and CDR2: SGHAT, FQNNGV. The V gene end was trimmed by 3 bases and the J gene end by 0 bases; junction bases not matched to a gene: 3. This CDR3 is 16 amino acids long. The CDR3 nucleotides are TGTGCCAGCAGCTTCGGTAGCGGGGCGAACACCGGGGAGCTGTTTTTT. Its translation is CASSFGSGANTGELFF. Complete variable domain (other parts from reference TRBV11-2 and TRBJ2-2): EAGVAQSPRYKIIEKRQSVAFWCNPISGHATLYWYQQILGQGPKLLIQFQNNGVVDDSQLPKDRFSAERLKGVDSTLKIQPAKLEDSAVYLCASSFGSGANTGELFFGEGSRLTVL.

This clone has a single count. This rearrangement joins TRBV6-5 to TRBJ1-1; D gene uncertain. The germline V and J ends were trimmed by 4 bases and 0 bases, with 12 bases remaining between them. This CDR3 has 15 residues. The germline gives CDR1 MNHEY, CDR2 SVGAGI. The CDR3 DNA follows: TGTGCCAGCAGTTCCCAGGCGGGGTTGAACACTGAAGCTTTCTTT. It specifies CASSSQAGLNTEAFF.

The chain joins TRBV7-8 to TRBJ2-7, with 12 nucleotides matching TRBD2. This CDR3 is 15 amino acids long. Trimming removed 5 bases from V and 5 bases from J; junction bases left unmatched: 7. Per germline, CDR1 SGHVS and CDR2 FQNEAQ. CDR3 sequence reads: CASSTRLAGDNEQYF. CDR3 sequence (DNA): TGTGCCAGCAGCACCAGACTAGCGGGAGACAACGAGCAGTACTTC.

The genes are TRBV29-1 and TRBJ2-7; 7 bases line up with TRBD1. The CDR3 is 11 residues long. J gave up 7 bases and V 6 bases, and 6 bases lay outside the gene matches. Germline values: CDR1 SQVTM, CDR2 ANQGSEA. The CDR3 reads CSVALGQEQYF. For the CDR3, the DNA is TGCAGCGTCGCCCTGGGACAGGAGCAGTACTTC.

CDR3 sequence: CASSHTRGGSLETQYF. In nucleotides, the CDR3 is TGTGCCAGCAGCCACACACGTGGCGGGAGTTTAGAGACCCAGTACTTC. V is TRBV5-6 and J is TRBJ2-5; TRBD2 aligns across 7 bases. V lost 4 bases, J lost 4 bases, and 13 bases stayed unmatched. Germline lookup yields CDR1 SGHDT and CDR2 YYEEEE. The CDR3 length is 16 residues.